The clone carrying this T cell receptor (beta chain) showed up just a few times. What it binds is unknown. This entry comes from a study of beta chain features in type 1 diabetes. Overall study results and limits: Comparison showed that naive, central memory and Treg TCRB repertoires appeared more similar among patients than among healthy donors. With patients and controls alike, PCR might favor shorter templates to an equal degree.

CDR3 size: 15 residues. V lost 0 bases to trimming and J lost 4 bases, with 11 bases between them. Germline V CDR1 and CDR2: SGHDT, YYEEEE. Sequenced material consisted of expressed TCRB transcripts (all of the isolated RNA was reverse transcribed). Only in-frame clones appear in the TCRdb table, and some are missing; sequencing was by immunoSEQ multiplex PCR. The sample has roughly 380,000 clones, about 20% seen once. This sequence originates from a young woman in good health. This sequence joins TRBV5-6 and TRBJ1-5; D remains ambiguous. Sample: naive CD4+ T cells from blood. The CDR3 here is CASSLGPGPNQPQHF. The DNA for the CDR3 is TGTGCCAGCAGCTTGGGGCCGGGTCCGAATCAGCCCCAGCATTTT.